The following is a T cell receptor beta chain sequence with its context. Antigen unknown. These data are taken from a study of immune evolution from preneoplasia to lung adenocarcinoma. As for the study in general: HLA loss of heterozygosity: under 7.5% AIS, roughly 15% MIA, about 32% ADC, none AAH. The study's findings and limits: Normal lung had the highest top T cell clone frequencies. Later-stage lesions seemingly showed higher T cell density and diversity than normal lung. Compared with EGFR-mutant or double wild-type lesions, KRAS-mutant nodules were more clonal.

Sequenced by immunoSEQ multiplex PCR; TCRdb stores in-frame clones only, minus some. The sample shows 5,000 to 6,500 clones, nearly 80% of them seen only once. This CDR3 is 16 amino acids long. The V gene end was trimmed by 4 bases and the J gene end by 3 bases; junction bases not matched to a gene: 12. The germline CDR1 and CDR2 sequences are KGHSH and LQKENI. Sequenced sample: FFPE minimally invasive lung adenocarcinoma tissue. This sequence joins TRBV18 and TRBJ2-7; 7 nucleotides agree with TRBD1. This TCR was recovered from a person aged 55 to 79 with lung adenocarcinoma. The CDR3 sequence: CASSQSPGQDLYEQYF. The CDR3 nucleotides read TGTGCCAGCTCACAGTCCCCCGGACAGGACCTCTACGAGCAGTACTTC.